This entry concerns a single TCR beta chain. This clonotype was observed a handful of times. Its antigen is currently not known. Per-nucleotide qualities are absent, and no much larger clonotype sits a single base away. CD4+CD25+CD127-/low cells were isolated as Tregs. Tregs, naive and memory CD4+ T cells from tumor, blood and ipsilateral draining lymph nodes of a handful of breast cancer patients underwent full-length TCR alpha and beta sequencing. Tumor tissue and lymph nodes from ipsilateral axillary dissection were perfused with PBS, minced and digested with collagenase I and hyaluronidase. Ficoll density gradient centrifugation was used to isolate mononuclear cells from lymph nodes or from roughly 51 ml of peripheral blood. Sorted cell populations were confirmed by FACS to exceed 90% purity. Full-length TCR variable regions were amplified by 5' RACE PCR with constant-region reverse primers, followed by semi-nested PCR with Nested Universal Primer A. Using the ReliaPrep RNA Cell Miniprep System, total RNA was extracted, and the SMARTer RACE 5'/3' Kit was then used to reverse transcribe the RNA into 5'RACE-ready cDNA. Full-length TCR alpha and beta libraries were barcoded with multiplex adaptors and sequenced on an Illumina MiSeq. The study's own analysis went as follows. For each of nine subset-tissue groups, sequencing data from the five patients were pooled, and the groups were then compared using unsupervised clustering of TCR gene usage. The Morisita-Horn index was used to calculate repertoire similarity, with shared sequences weighted according to their contribution to each repertoire. TCRdb's own reprocessing of the public reads used fastp at Q25 and MiXCR and kept productive beta chains. Each entry is one CDR3 protein sequence, shown with its most common DNA and genes. Here the V and J calls rest on TCRdb's processing, not on the authors' analysis. The sample includes 8,000 to 10,000 distinct CDR3 sequences, with roughly 50% observed a single time. The top ten clones comprise 6.4% of the sample.

The sample originates from a study (dated by TCRdb to 2013 to 2016). In terms of the full investigation: The study set out to test whether tumor-infiltrating Tregs in breast cancer get recruited from blood Tregs or are instead converted in situ from other CD4+ T cell subsets. Study-level results and caveats: Tumor memory CD4+ T cell TCR gene usage was found to cluster with blood and lymph node memory CD4+ cells and with lymph node naive CD4+ cells. Validation in the larger cohort was restricted to a single TCR beta V-J rearrangement rather than whole repertoires. Tumor-infiltrating Treg TCR alpha and beta sequences overlapped most with tumor naive CD4+ T cells, then with blood naive CD4+ T cells.

V is clipped by 7 bases and J by 1 base, and the sequence between their germline boundaries is 18 bases long. Sequences DFQATT (CDR1) and SNEGSKA (CDR2) are obtained from the germline V gene (reference sequence). The CDR3 measures 15 amino acids from cysteine to phenylalanine. Only CDR3 DNA remains: 45 bases, in frame from the first base. Sample: Tregs sorted from a lymph node. In this chain, TRBV20-1 is recombined with TRBJ2-3; too little of a D gene remains to name it. This receptor was identified in a female donor with breast cancer. The CDR3 here reads CSVAPNFGGTDTQYF. The sequence in DNA is TGCAGTGTAGCCCCGAATTTTGGGGGCACAGATACGCAGTATTTT.